This T cell receptor (beta chain) comes out of a study of beta chain features in type 1 diabetes. About the study: Over 85,000,000 sorted cells were examined across all samples.

This clone was seen more than once but under ten times. Its antigen is unidentified. V trimming: 4 bases; J trimming: 4 bases; junction bases outside the gene matches: 4. The germline V gene encodes CDR1 SGHDN and CDR2 FVKESK. This CDR3 is built from 15 residues. Study findings and constraints: Patients with type 1 diabetes carried fewer insertions and had more deletions at their VDJ junctions. Still unanswered here is whether HLA type influences TCRB rearrangement. When Type 1 diabetes patients were examined, their TCRB CDR3s proved moderately but significantly shorter in all four CD4+ subsets.

TCRB transcripts that were expressed got sequenced, as all of the isolated RNA had been reverse transcribed. TCRdb's table, derived via immunoSEQ multiplex PCR, lists solely in-frame clones and lacks some. The data hold hundreds of thousands of clones, with around 15% observed a single time. This receptor was obtained from a man between 18 and 29 years old with type 1 diabetes. V usage is TRBV14 and J usage is TRBJ2-2; 9 positions match TRBD2. Sequencing was carried out using naive CD4+ T cells from blood. CDR3 region: CASSPSGETTGELFF. The CDR3 region has the DNA TGTGCCAGCAGCCCTAGCGGGGAAACCACCGGGGAGCTGTTTTTT.